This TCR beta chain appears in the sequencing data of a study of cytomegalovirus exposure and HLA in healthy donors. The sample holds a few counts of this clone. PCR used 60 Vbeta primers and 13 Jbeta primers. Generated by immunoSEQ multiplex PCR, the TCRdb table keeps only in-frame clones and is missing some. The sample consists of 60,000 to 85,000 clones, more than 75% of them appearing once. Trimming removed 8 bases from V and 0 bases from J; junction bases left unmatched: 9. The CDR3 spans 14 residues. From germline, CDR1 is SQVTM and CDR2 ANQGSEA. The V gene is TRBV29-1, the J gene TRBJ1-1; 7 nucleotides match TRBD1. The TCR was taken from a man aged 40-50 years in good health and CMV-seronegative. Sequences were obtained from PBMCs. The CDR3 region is CSIRGQPLNTEAFF. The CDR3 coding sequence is TGCAGCATTAGGGGACAGCCTTTGAACACTGAAGCTTTCTTT.